A selection of T cell receptor beta chains follows, all from one sample in a study of siplizumab effects on memory and regulatory T cells. Produced via immunoSEQ multiplex PCR; TCRdb's table is partial and in-frame only. Found here are about 100,000 clones, roughly nine tenths of them singletons; the top ten hold around 0.73%. The sequencing sample was made of Tregs sorted from blood. These receptor sequences come from a human donor in good health. Both conserved end residues are part of each CDR3. A D gene is named only where the DNA matches it firmly. Clone size is shown for a subset of rows, as once, few, many or a class of expanded clone.

CDR3nt: TGTGCCAGCAGCGCACTAGCGGGAGCACCCTACGAGCAGTACTTC
CDR3aa: CASSALAGAPYEQYF
j_gene: TRBJ2-7
v_gene: TRBV5-6
d_gene: TRBD2
abundance: -

CDR3nt: TGTGCCAGCAGCTTGGCCGGAGGAGCAGGTAGCAATCAGCCCCAGCATTTT
CDR3aa: CASSLAGGAGSNQPQHF
j_gene: TRBJ1-5
v_gene: TRBV5-6
d_gene: -
abundance: medium-sized

CDR3nt: TGTGCCAGCAGCCAAGTAGGACCGGGACTAGCGGGAGGAATTCCGTCCACAGATACGCAGTATTTT
CDR3aa: CASSQVGPGLAGGIPSTDTQYF
j_gene: TRBJ2-3
v_gene: TRBV4-2
d_gene: TRBD2
abundance: -

CDR3nt: TGCGCCAGCAGCTTGGCCAGAGCGGGACACTCCTACGAGCAGTACTTC
CDR3aa: CASSLARAGHSYEQYF
j_gene: TRBJ2-7
v_gene: TRBV5-1
d_gene: -
abundance: -

CDR3nt: TGTGCCAGCTCACCACGGCGGCATGAGGGCGAGCAGTACTTC
CDR3aa: CASSPRRHEGEQYF
j_gene: TRBJ2-7
v_gene: TRBV18
d_gene: -
abundance: -

CDR3nt: TGCAGCGTTGGAACCGGATGGGCGGATACGCAGTATTTT
CDR3aa: CSVGTGWADTQYF
j_gene: TRBJ2-3
v_gene: TRBV29-1
d_gene: -
abundance: -

CDR3nt: TGTGCCAGCAGTGCATACGCGGCGGGAGGATATAGCAATCAGCCCCAGCATTTT
CDR3aa: CASSAYAAGGYSNQPQHF
j_gene: TRBJ1-5
v_gene: TRBV6-1
d_gene: -
abundance: -

CDR3nt: TGTGCCACCAGCGGGGGGAGGACAGGGGAAAGTACGCAGTATTTT
CDR3aa: CATSGGRTGESTQYF
j_gene: TRBJ2-3
v_gene: TRBV15
d_gene: TRBD1
abundance: -

CDR3nt: TGTGCCAGCTCACCGGAGGTTGTCGGAAACACCATATATTTT
CDR3aa: CASSPEVVGNTIYF
j_gene: TRBJ1-3
v_gene: TRBV18
d_gene: -
abundance: -

CDR3nt: TGCAGCGTTGATGAGGCAGGGAACACTGAAGCTTTCTTT
CDR3aa: CSVDEAGNTEAFF
j_gene: TRBJ1-1
v_gene: TRBV29-1
d_gene: -
abundance: -

CDR3nt: TGTGCCAGCAGCTCCTTGATGAGCGGGACCCTAAACACCGGGGAGCTGTTTTTT
CDR3aa: CASSSLMSGTLNTGELFF
j_gene: TRBJ2-2
v_gene: TRBV7-3
d_gene: TRBD2
abundance: -

CDR3nt: TGTGCCAGCAGTTTATTCGACGAGGTGAAGAATACGCAGTATTTT
CDR3aa: CASSLFDEVKNTQYF
j_gene: TRBJ2-3
v_gene: TRBV27
d_gene: -
abundance: -

CDR3nt: TGCGCCAGCAGCCAAGATGGGGGACTAGCGGGAGTGGGGTCCTACGAGCAGTACTTC
CDR3aa: CASSQDGGLAGVGSYEQYF
j_gene: TRBJ2-7
v_gene: TRBV4-1
d_gene: TRBD2
abundance: -

CDR3nt: TGTGCCAGCAGTTACGGAGGAGGCACTGAAGCTTTCTTT
CDR3aa: CASSYGGGTEAFF
j_gene: TRBJ1-1
v_gene: TRBV6-6
d_gene: -
abundance: -

CDR3nt: TGCGCCAGCAGCGGCGGTGGGGTACTCTTAGATACGCAGTATTTT
CDR3aa: CASSGGGVLLDTQYF
j_gene: TRBJ2-3
v_gene: TRBV5-1
d_gene: -
abundance: -

CDR3nt: TGCGCCCACAGGAGGGGGCGTATTTGGGCAGATACGCAGTATTTT
CDR3aa: CAHRRGRIWADTQYF
j_gene: TRBJ2-3
v_gene: TRBV23-1
d_gene: -
abundance: -

CDR3nt: TGTGCCAGCAGTGAATACGGACAGCAAATCCAGTACTTC
CDR3aa: CASSEYGQQIQYF
j_gene: TRBJ2-5
v_gene: TRBV2
d_gene: -
abundance: once

CDR3nt: TGTGCCAGCAGCCCGCTGAGACTCCTCTACAATGAGCAGTTCTTC
CDR3aa: CASSPLRLLYNEQFF
j_gene: TRBJ2-1
v_gene: TRBV6-5
d_gene: -
abundance: -

CDR3nt: TGTGCCAGTAGTACCCCGGGACAGGGCGCCTATGGCTACACCTTC
CDR3aa: CASSTPGQGAYGYTF
j_gene: TRBJ1-2
v_gene: TRBV19
d_gene: TRBD1
abundance: -

CDR3nt: TGTGCCAGCAGGTACAGGGGAGATGGGGCCAACGTCCTGACTTTC
CDR3aa: CASRYRGDGANVLTF
j_gene: TRBJ2-6
v_gene: TRBV5-8
d_gene: TRBD1
abundance: -

CDR3nt: TGTGCCAGTAGGGGACAGGGCAGTATGGACACTGAAGCTTTCTTT
CDR3aa: CASRGQGSMDTEAFF
j_gene: TRBJ1-1
v_gene: TRBV19
d_gene: TRBD1
abundance: -

CDR3nt: TGTGCCAGCAGTTACGGGGGAACTCAGCCCCAGCATTTT
CDR3aa: CASSYGGTQPQHF
j_gene: TRBJ1-5
v_gene: TRBV6-6
d_gene: -
abundance: -

CDR3nt: TGTGCCAGCACCCTTAGAGAGGGGGCCCCTGAAAAACTGTTTTTT
CDR3aa: CASTLREGAPEKLFF
j_gene: TRBJ1-4
v_gene: TRBV13
d_gene: TRBD1
abundance: -

CDR3nt: TGTGCCAGCACCTTTCAGGGCTATGGCTACACCTTC
CDR3aa: CASTFQGYGYTF
j_gene: TRBJ1-2
v_gene: TRBV6-1
d_gene: -
abundance: -

CDR3nt: TGTGCCTGGGGAAACCAAAGCATCTATGGCTACACCTTC
CDR3aa: CAWGNQSIYGYTF
j_gene: TRBJ1-2
v_gene: TRBV30
d_gene: -
abundance: -

CDR3nt: TGTGCCAGTCAACCGGGGGGAAGGGGAGCTTTCTTT
CDR3aa: CASQPGGRGAFF
j_gene: TRBJ1-1
v_gene: TRBV19
d_gene: -
abundance: -

CDR3nt: TGTGCCAGCAGCTCGACAGCTAGCGGGACAAATGAGCAGTTCTTC
CDR3aa: CASSSTASGTNEQFF
j_gene: TRBJ2-1
v_gene: TRBV5-4
d_gene: TRBD2
abundance: -

CDR3nt: TGTGCCAGCAGTCACAGACTAGCGGGGGCACTAGCCAAAAACATTCAGTACTTC
CDR3aa: CASSHRLAGALAKNIQYF
j_gene: TRBJ2-4
v_gene: TRBV7-9
d_gene: TRBD2
abundance: -